This TCR beta chain was captured by sequencing in a study of PD-L1 blockade in urothelial cancer. For the study at large: Prior chemotherapy in patients spanned 0 to 3 regimens. Blood underwent analysis 3 weeks (second dose) and 6 weeks after treatment began.

Time point defined: pretreatment peripheral blood. Sample contribution per patient ranged from 1 to 8, covering pretreatment and on-treatment. V lost 1 base to trimming and J lost 15 bases; unmatched junction nucleotides: 8. Germline CDR1 is MNHNS and CDR2 is SASEGT. The CDR3 totals 13 residues. The method was immunoSEQ multiplex PCR; TCRdb's version includes in-frame clones alone and lacks a portion of them. The table includes 60,000 to 70,000 clones, roughly 79% detected once. The rearrangement uses TRBV6-1 and TRBJ2-3; 9 positions match TRBD2. This clonotype originated in an older man with urothelial cancer. Sequencing used PBMCs, obtained around atezolizumab (anti-PD-L1) treatment. The CDR3 is CASSEEHSGSRYF. The DNA for the CDR3 is TGTGCCAGCAGTGAAGAGCATAGCGGGAGCCGATATTTT.